What follows are 4 T cell receptor beta chains derived from one specimen sequenced in a study of blood T cell repertoires in COVID-19. Here immunoSEQ multiplex PCR was the method, and the copy in TCRdb shows in-frame clones only, minus some. The table includes hundreds of thousands of clones, 80% to 90% detected once. Source material: peripheral blood. The receptors come from a young man with COVID-19, enrolled during active disease.

The chain links TRBV19 to TRBJ2-3, with a tentative D call TRBD2 (5 bases). The CDR3 consists of 13 residues. Germline V gene sequence: CDR1 LNHDA, CDR2 SQIVND (reference sequence). The V end was cut by 3 bases, the J end by 3 bases, with 7 bases between. CDR3 bases: TGTGCCAGTAGTATGGAGGATACAGATACGCAGTATTTT. As protein: CASSMEDTDTQYF.

This chain links TRBV7-8 with TRBJ1-1, with a tentative D call TRBD1 (5 bases). CDR1 is SGHVS and CDR2 is FQNEAQ in the germline V gene. The CDR3 covers 17 residues. Trimming removed 1 base from V and 0 bases from J, with 15 bases in between. The CDR3 region is CASSLEFPTAMNTEAFF. The CDR3 nucleotides are TGTGCCAGCAGCTTAGAGTTTCCGACAGCGATGAACACTGAAGCTTTCTTT.

This clone came up once. The genes are TRBV4-1 and TRBJ2-7, with D perhaps matching TRBD2 (5 bases). Trimming pared 0 bases from V and 5 bases from J, leaving 11 bases between. The CDR3 totals 14 residues. CDR1 is MGHRA and CDR2 is YSYEKL in the germline V gene. This CDR3 is CASSQEGDIDEQYF. The DNA of the CDR3 is TGCGCCAGCAGCCAAGAGGGAGATATCGACGAGCAGTACTTC.

There are many counts of this clone. The chain joins TRBV12-3 or TRBV12-4 to TRBJ2-2, with a tentative D call TRBD2 (5 bases). This CDR3 region has 12 residues. The ends were cut back, 6 bases at V and 6 bases at J, with 8 bases in the middle. The CDR3 reads CASREVPGELFF. The CDR3 region has the DNA TGTGCCAGCAGGGAGGTCCCCGGGGAGCTGTTTTTT.